Below, one T cell receptor (beta chain) is given with its context. No antigen is known for it. The final CDR3 position lacks the conserved phenylalanine or tryptophan, pointing to a likely read error. This sample was taken from a study of cytomegalovirus exposure and HLA in healthy donors. Study results and limitations: Productive status was seen about 87% or about 30% of the time for most TCR beta V segments in an earlier analysis. Among TCR beta chains of equal frequency, HLA-associated ones were more clonally expanded in a later analysis.

Use of 60 Vbeta and 13 Jbeta primers characterized the PCR. The repertoire was sequenced with immunoSEQ multiplex PCR; TCRdb's copy has only in-frame clones and lacks some. The data show about 120,000 clones, 70% to 85% seen once. Looked up from germline, CDR1 is SGHTS and CDR2 is YDEGEE. This CDR3 has 12 residues. Germline trimming cut 7 bases from V and 5 bases from J; bases unmatched to any gene: 5. Source material: PBMCs. This sequence originates from a man in his forties or fifties in good health and CMV-seropositive. V and J are TRBV5-8 and TRBJ1-1; the match to TRBD1 covers 7 bases. The CDR3 DNA sequence: TGTGCCAGCTGTCAGGGGGATACTGAAGCTTTCTCT. This encodes CASCQGDTEAFS.